This T cell receptor (beta chain) was obtained from a study of blood T cell repertoires in COVID-19. The CDR3 length is 17 residues. Germline V gives CDR1 LNHNV, CDR2 YYDKDF (reference sequence). Trimming at V came to 5 bases and at J to 1 base, leaving 9 bases not matched to a gene. Sequencing used immunoSEQ multiplex PCR; TCRdb keeps in-frame clones, though not all of them. The table has about 210,000 clones, just over 85% seen once. The sample was peripheral blood. This chain joins TRBV15 and TRBJ2-1, with TRBD2 matching over 9 bases. The sequence came from a man between 18 and 35 years old with active or convalescent COVID-19. The chain's CDR3 is CATSARLAGGSYNEQFF. For the CDR3, the DNA is TGTGCCACCAGCGCCCGTCTGGCGGGAGGGTCCTACAATGAGCAGTTCTTC.